The 20 T cell receptor beta chains below all came from one sample that was sequenced in a study of cytomegalovirus exposure and HLA in healthy donors. Here immunoSEQ multiplex PCR was the method, and the copy in TCRdb shows in-frame clones only, minus some. Among tens of thousands of clones listed, over 85% were seen once. Sequencing was carried out using PBMCs. The receptor source for this set is a woman aged 18 to 35 in good health and CMV-seropositive.

V is TRBV10-3 and J is TRBJ2-1; D unclear. Trimming left V 5 bases short and J 6 bases short, with 5 bases between. This CDR3 is built from 11 residues. Per the germline V gene, CDR1 is ENHRY and CDR2 is SYGVKD. The CDR3 is CAISYSNEQFF. CDR3 in DNA: TGTGCCATCAGTTACAGCAATGAGCAGTTCTTC.

This clone was seen a single time. The gene calls are TRBV19 and TRBJ1-1; TRBD1 matches 9 bases. The J segment lost 3 bases and the V segment lost 8 bases, leaving 10 bases of the junction unmatched. The CDR3 has 15 residues. The germline V gene encodes CDR1 LNHDA and CDR2 SQIVND (reference sequence). CDR3 DNA: TGTGCCAGTGGGGGGACAGGGTCCTTCTACACTGAAGCTTTCTTT. Translating gives CASGGTGSFYTEAFF.

V and J are TRBV10-3 and TRBJ1-1; 7 bases map to TRBD1. V lost 8 bases, J lost 4 bases, and 7 bases stayed unmatched. The CDR3 has 13 residues. Germline V gene sequence: CDR1 ENHRY, CDR2 SYGVKD. CDR3: CAIALQGGTEAFF. The CDR3 coding sequence is TGTGCCATCGCATTGCAGGGGGGCACTGAAGCTTTCTTT.

This chain joins TRBV5-6 and TRBJ2-4; tentatively, D is TRBD1 (5 bases). Per germline, CDR1 SGHDT and CDR2 YYEEEE. The V gene lost 3 bases and the J gene lost 0 bases, with 7 bases spanning the gap. The CDR3 spans 14 residues. The CDR3 DNA reads as TGTGCCAGCAGCTCAGGGTTAGCCAAAAACATTCAGTACTTC. This gives the protein CASSSGLAKNIQYF.

The chain recombines TRBV28 with TRBJ1-5; TRBD1 matches at 8 bases. The V and J ends lost 4 bases and 6 bases, in that order; junction bases with no gene match: 5. The CDR3 is made up of 14 amino acids. Looked up from germline, CDR1 is MDHEN and CDR2 is SYDVKM. For the CDR3, the DNA is TGTGCCAGCAGTTCGACAGGGGTGGCTCAGCCCCAGCATTTT. As protein: CASSSTGVAQPQHF.

The V gene is TRBV6-6, the J gene TRBJ2-1, with TRBD1 matching over 10 bases. With 5 bases clipped from V and 7 bases from J, the junction kept 5 bases outside the gene matches. Germline V gives CDR1 MNHNY, CDR2 SVGAGI (reference sequence). This CDR3 has 14 residues. The CDR3 protein is CASSLRQGANEQFF. The CDR3 DNA follows: TGTGCCAGCAGTCTCCGACAGGGGGCTAATGAGCAGTTCTTC.

V and J are TRBV29-1 and TRBJ2-7; D may be TRBD1 (6 bases). Germline V gene lookup returns CDR1 SQVTM and CDR2 ANQGSEA. The germline V and J ends were trimmed by 2 bases and 2 bases, with 22 bases remaining between them. The CDR3 loop spans 17 amino acids. The CDR3 nucleotides read TGCAGCGTTGAAACCCCGCATGGCAGGGGTCCCACCTACGAGCAGTACTTC. Translated, it gives CSVETPHGRGPTYEQYF.

The chain links TRBV6-1 to TRBJ1-5, with D possibly matching TRBD1 (5 bases). V was cut by 11 bases and J by 7 bases, with 12 bases left in between. The CDR3 sequence is 11 residues long. CDR1 and CDR2 from the germline V gene are MNHNS and SASEGT. The CDR3 sequence: CASGGIQPQHF. CDR3 bases: TGTGCCTCCGGGGGAATACAGCCCCAGCATTTT.

CDR3 bases: TGTGCCAGCAGCGGCTCGGGGGGGTATTACAATGAGCAGTTCTTC. Its protein is CASSGSGGYYNEQFF. The chain employs TRBV2 and TRBJ2-1; TRBD2 matches at 8 bases. V lost 6 bases and J lost 4; bases outside the gene matches: 8. The CDR3 covers 15 residues. Germline CDR1 and CDR2: SNHLY and FYNNEI.

J is TRBJ2-1 and V is TRBV11-3, with TRBD2 identical over 7 bases. The length of the CDR3 is 15 residues. V lost 1 base to trimming and J lost 9 bases; unmatched junction nucleotides: 9. Germline V gene lookup returns CDR1 SGHNT and CDR2 YENEEA. The CDR3 reads CASSLVGGSMGEQFF. The CDR3 DNA follows: TGTGCCAGCAGCTTAGTCGGCGGGAGCATGGGTGAGCAGTTCTTC.

This clone has only a few counts. CDR3 sequence reads: CASSLRQGSSYEQYF. CDR3 DNA sequence: TGTGCCAGCAGCTTAAGACAGGGAAGCTCCTACGAGCAGTACTTC. J is TRBJ2-7 and V is TRBV11-3; 7 bases line up with TRBD1. The germline V gene has CDR1 SGHNT and CDR2 YENEEA. V was pared by 2 bases and J by 0 bases, with 4 bases of the junction left unmatched. The length of the CDR3 is 15 residues.

This chain joins TRBV7-9 and TRBJ2-5; 8 nucleotides agree with TRBD2. The germline CDR1 and CDR2 sequences are SEHNR and FQNEAQ (reference sequence). V dropped 5 bases and J dropped 3; count of bases not matched to a gene: 8. This CDR3 contains 15 residues. This CDR3 reads CASSQSGTREETQYF. DNA for the CDR3: TGTGCCAGCAGCCAATCCGGGACTAGGGAAGAGACCCAGTACTTC.

This sequence joins TRBV30 and TRBJ1-4, with 9 bases lining up with TRBD1. The CDR3 spans 13 residues. Germline CDR1 is GTSNPN and CDR2 is SVGIG (reference sequence). V trimming: 6 bases; J trimming: 5 bases; junction bases outside the gene matches: 4. CDR3 sequence: CACKGTGNEKLFF. CDR3 DNA sequence: TGTGCCTGCAAGGGGACAGGGAATGAAAAACTGTTTTTT.

V gene TRBV29-1 combines with J gene TRBJ2-7; 8 positions agree with TRBD1. Germline V gene lookup returns CDR1 SQVTM and CDR2 ANQGSEA. This CDR3 has 21 residues. The ends lost 1 base at V and 2 bases at J; junction bases unmatched: 25. Here the CDR3 DNA reads TGCAGCGTTGAAGTACGGGCATCCTTGGACAGGGAAAAGAGTATGGCCTACGAGCAGTACTTC. Translated: CSVEVRASLDREKSMAYEQYF.

V and J are TRBV28 and TRBJ1-2; 8 bases are a match to TRBD1. From germline, CDR1 is MDHEN and CDR2 SYDVKM. The CDR3 is 14 amino acids. J was trimmed by 4 bases and V by 6 bases; bases with no gene match: 7. This CDR3 is CASSIQGGVYGYTF. In DNA, the CDR3 is TGTGCCAGCAGCATACAGGGGGGGGTCTATGGCTACACCTTC.

The chain employs TRBV28 and TRBJ2-7; 7 bases match TRBD1. After removal of 5 bases from V and 3 bases from J, the junction contained 7 bases not matched to a gene. The length of the CDR3 is 14 residues. Germline CDR1 is MDHEN and CDR2 is SYDVKM. CDR3 amino acids: CASSLWSGGYEQYF. Here the CDR3 DNA reads TGTGCCAGCAGTCTCTGGTCAGGGGGCTACGAGCAGTACTTC.

The chain has TRBV4-1 and TRBJ1-1; possibly TRBD1 for D (5 bases). The CDR3 contains 16 residues. The V gene lost 4 bases and the J gene lost 1 base, with 16 bases spanning the gap. Germline CDR1 is MGHRA and CDR2 is YSYEKL. CDR3 residues: CASSRRGESENTEAFF. In DNA, the CDR3 is TGCGCCAGCAGCCGGAGGGGTGAAAGCGAGAACACTGAAGCTTTCTTT.

This clone has just one count. This rearrangement joins TRBV5-4 to TRBJ1-3; 8 bases are a match to TRBD1. Germline V CDR1 and CDR2: SGHNT, YYREEE (reference sequence). Trimming cost V 4 bases and J 2 bases; bases outside gene matches: 5. The CDR3 runs 15 residues. CDR3: CASSPGTGPGNTIYF. The CDR3 region has the DNA TGTGCCAGCAGCCCCGGGACAGGTCCTGGAAACACCATATATTTT. The whole variable domain, remainder taken from reference TRBV5-4 and TRBJ1-3, is ETGVTQSPTHLIKTRGQQVTLRCSSQSGHNTVSWYQQALGQGPQFIFQYYREEENGRGNFPPRFSGLQFPNYSSELNVNALELDDSALYLCASSPGTGPGNTIYFGEGSWLTVV.

The gene calls are TRBV28 and TRBJ1-6, with D tentatively TRBD1 (6 bases). V lost 3 bases and J 12 bases, leaving 9 bases between the germline ends. The CDR3 has 12 amino acids. The germline gives CDR1 MDHEN, CDR2 SYDVKM. The CDR3 DNA sequence: TGTGCCAGCAGTTTTAGGGGGATACCCCTCCACTTT. Its translation: CASSFRGIPLHF.

This clone appeared a single time. The rearrangement links TRBV5-1 to TRBJ1-1; TRBD1 matches 7 bases. Germline CDR1 and CDR2: SGHRS and YFSETQ. This CDR3 contains 15 residues. J gave up 1 base and V 4 bases, and 7 bases lay outside the gene matches. The CDR3 is CASSQTGTENTEAFF. The CDR3 DNA reads TGCGCCAGCAGCCAAACCGGGACAGAGAACACTGAAGCTTTCTTT.